One T cell receptor beta chain is described in this entry. Its antigen is not known. The CDR3 extends over 17 amino acids. With 4 bases removed from V and 0 bases from J, the gap between germline ends came to 16 bases. The germline V gene encodes CDR1 SGHRS and CDR2 YFSETQ. CD4+ T cells specific for antigen were expanded with viral peptide pools by the ViraFEST assay before sequencing. With roughly 10 days of culture completed, CD4+ T cells were isolated. None of the vaccinated had previously contracted SARS-CoV-2, and their nucleocapsid antibodies tested negative. Every well housed around 2 million PBMC, which grew in culture alongside 9 to 10 IU/ml IL-2 and 10 ug/ml peptides. This entry belongs to a study of vaccination effects on CD4 cells after COVID-19. As for the study in general: As their vaccination, participants received two doses of either BNT162b2 or mRNA-1273.

Repertoires were generated with immunoSEQ multiplex PCR, while TCRdb's copy carries only in-frame clones and drops some. The data show 65,000 or so clones, approximately 76% seen once. Study-wide findings and caveats: Within healthy vaccinees, only 1 of 255 vaccine-induced clones displayed cross-reactivity with common cold coronaviruses.

The chain uses TRBV5-1 and TRBJ2-2; possibly TRBD1 or TRBD2 for D (5 bases each). The material sequenced was CD4+ T cells from PBMCs cultured with HCoV-NL63 spike peptides, taken before COVID-19 vaccination. The receptor was isolated from a human donor who received a COVID-19 vaccine. The CDR3 nucleotides are TGCGCCAGCAGCCCGACCCGGGGACGGGCGAACACCGGGGAGCTGTTTTTT. It yields the protein CASSPTRGRANTGELFF.